This T cell receptor beta chain derives from a study of vaccination and CD4 T cells after COVID-19. Whole-study context: The cells were exposed to overlapping spike peptides originating from SARS-CoV-2, HCoV-NL63, HCoV-OC43 and HCoV-229E for stimulation. Treatment of control cultures consisted of a CEFX pool, an HIV-1 Nef pool, or no peptide.

As to treatment: roughly ten-day PBMC culture with coronavirus spike peptide pools or control peptides (ViraFEST assay). CD4+ T lymphocytes from the unexposed donor were collected before the COVID-19 pandemic (2011-2018). Using peptide pools, antigen-specific T cells were expanded in ViraFEST before TCRs were sequenced. By frequency in the sample, this clonotype is medium-sized. Its antigen remains unknown. With 8 bases clipped from V and 7 bases from J, the junction kept 11 bases outside the gene matches. This CDR3 region has 14 residues. Germline CDR1 MNHNS, CDR2 SASEGT. Cultured CD4+ T cell DNA was sequenced using the Oncomine TCR Beta short-read assay. TCRdb reprocessed the PCR reads with MiXCR, giving one entry per CDR3 protein. The sample lists 7,000 to 9,000 distinct CDR3 sequences, approximately 31% occurring once.

This sequence was found in a human donor in good health. The sample consisted of CD4+ T cells from blood, cultured in vitro. The rearrangement uses TRBV6-1 and TRBJ1-5; 7 bases agree with TRBD1. The CDR3 spells CASVVGGVPQPQHF. The CDR3 bases are TGTGCCAGCGTCGTAGGGGGCGTCCCCCAGCCCCAGCATTTT.